Described below is a single T cell receptor (beta chain) sequence and its context. This entry is derived from a study of blood T cell repertoires in COVID-19. Study overall: Italy, Spain and the United States were the sources of the convalescent and acute COVID-19 samples. T cells, B-cell-depleted T cells, or PBMCs provided the cDNA or gDNA that served as material.

Clones were read by immunoSEQ multiplex PCR, and TCRdb kept only the in-frame ones, dropping some. Found here are around 200,000 clones, around 84% of them singletons; the top ten hold 15% to 20%. Sample: peripheral blood. The TCR originated in a woman aged 80 or over with active or convalescent COVID-19.

The CDR3 coding sequence is TGCGCCAGCAGCCCCACCGGCAGGGTAAAGACCGGGGAGCTGTTTTTT. Its translation: CASSPTGRVKTGELFF. V usage is TRBV5-1 and J usage is TRBJ2-2; TRBD1 might be the D (5 bases). Trimming removed 4 bases from V and 5 bases from J, with 18 bases in between. The CDR3 is 16 residues long. CDR1 is SGHRS and CDR2 is YFSETQ in the germline V gene.